This T cell receptor beta chain comes out of a study of blood T cells in healthy people across ages (dated by TCRdb to 2014 to 2015). Regarding the research as a whole: In model experiments, template switching captured roughly one uniquely barcoded TCR beta cDNA molecule for every two T cells. Using deep sequencing normalized with unique cDNA molecular identifiers, the study measured how TCR beta repertoire diversity changes with age. The donors were divided into four age groups: young (average 16 years), middle-aged (over 35), aged (about 61) and long-lived (about 84). Using the same blood draw, the study looked at two additional independent replicas of 1 million unique cDNA reads for two donors, one aged 18 to 30 and the other aged 80 or older.

The library was produced with 5' RACE. The sequencing machine was an Illumina HiSeq 2500. A second PCR of about 7 to 12 cycles was performed with a sample-barcoded 5' primer and a J-beta primer mix. A unique molecular identifier was introduced onto each TCR beta cDNA molecule by a template-switch 5' adaptor carrying 12 random nucleotides. Each sample yielded at least 2.5 million CDR3-containing paired-end reads. The Mint cDNA synthesis kit, primed by a TRBC-specific oligonucleotide, was used to synthesize first-strand cDNA from all RNA. All cDNA was treated with uracil-DNA glycosylase and then went through a first 18-cycle PCR with the universal primers M1SS and BC2_uni_R. The published analysis was carried out like this. For normalization, 1 million high-quality reads were randomly selected from each sample, with every read carrying a distinct molecular identifier. Instead of being binned into consensus sequences, reads that shared molecular identifiers were thrown out. MiTCR, with a Q25 quality threshold and the strictest error-elimination algorithm, was used for CDR3 identification, clonotype clustering and error correction. A nonparametric unseen species model using Euler transformation provided a lower-bound estimate of total TCR beta diversity. Through fastp at Q25 and MiXCR, TCRdb rebuilt clones from the public reads, retaining in-frame beta chains. Duplicate CDR3 protein sequences are folded into a single record with the most common DNA and genes. In this record, the V and J calls reflect TCRdb's handling and not the investigators' own analysis. The sample table records more than 900,000 distinct CDR3 sequences; 20% to 25% of these occur just once. The top ten hold about 0.8% of the sample.

Donors were under 40 systemically healthy Caucasian individuals from Russia aged roughly 6 to 90 years. Each donor gave about 11 milliliters of peripheral blood, drawn into EDTA-treated Vacutainer tubes. PBMCs were isolated by Ficoll-Paque density-gradient centrifugation, with at least 7 million obtained per sample. Trizol reagent was used to extract total RNA from the PBMCs, yielding at least 5.5 micrograms per sample. The percentages of naive CD45RAhigh/CD27high T cells were determined by flow cytometry on a PBMC aliquot from every donor. The paper as a whole reports these results and caveats: Observed TCR beta diversity per million T cells fell roughly linearly with age, and a significant reduction was already apparent by age around 40. Because donor CMV infection status was unknown, age-related changes in expanded clonotypes were potentially confounded. A strong correlation was found between observed TCR beta diversity and the percentage of naive T cells measured by flow cytometry. Estimates of total diversity based on one million sequenced T cells were considered lower bounds and underestimates. Bulk unsorted PBMC profiling prevented conclusive comparison of naive and antigen-experienced compartments. Compared with the aged group, more naive CD4+ T cells, fewer expanded clones and increased TCR diversity were shown by the long-lived group, suggesting age selection.

With respect to this clonotype: It lacks a known antigen. No base qualities exist here, and no much larger clone lies one base off it.

The CDR3, cysteine through phenylalanine, is 15 amino acids long. Of all the DNA, just the CDR3 is kept, 45 bases in frame from base 1. Compared with germline, V lacks 8 bases and J lacks 9 bases; bases without a gene match: 15. Looking up the germline V gene (reference sequence) yields CDR1 SGHAT and CDR2 FQDESV. These data also formed part of another study, on T cells of mothers and their children. According to the second study: Nine systemically healthy Caucasian individuals served as donors, namely three mothers together with their six children. cDNA synthesis consumed the entire amount of extracted RNA, loaded at around 1.5 ug RNA in each 15 ul reaction. In the second PCR, the M1S primer introduced both the sample barcodes and 2-4 random nucleotides. Over 10 million TCR beta CDR3 reads came from each mother, compared with some 3 million reads from each child. In both related and unrelated pairs, thymic selection shapes the output of TCR recombination in a similar way, with inherited differences having only a minor effect. Normalized repertoire overlap in related mother-child pairs was always slightly higher than in unrelated mother-child pairs, but the difference was never significant. With a sensitivity of approximately 96 clones per million clonotypes, no persistent microchimeric T cell clones were detected. The study used deep NGS to compare TCR beta repertoires of mothers and children, seeking features distinguishing related mother-child pairs from unrelated individuals. Mothers averaged about 40 +/- 4 years of age and children averaged around 10 +/- 4 years. After adapters were ligated using NEBNext reagents, the libraries underwent 100+100 nt paired-end sequencing on an Illumina HiSeq 2000. To avoid cross-contamination, the mother libraries and the child libraries were prepared a month apart and sequenced in separate runs. Each donor had between about 500,000 and 2,100,000 distinct TCR beta clonotypes identified. Naive TCR beta clonotypes were estimated from low-frequency clonotypes matched to each donor's FACS-determined naive share, without sorting.

This receptor chain uses TRBV11-1 and TRBJ2-1; 8 junctional bases match TRBD2. Material: blood. The clonotype was recovered from a girl aged 2-15 years in good health. The CDR3 amino acid sequence is: CASLNRGGPYPEQFF. The nucleotide sequence is given as TGTGCCAGCTTAAATCGCGGGGGGCCCTACCCTGAGCAGTTCTTC.